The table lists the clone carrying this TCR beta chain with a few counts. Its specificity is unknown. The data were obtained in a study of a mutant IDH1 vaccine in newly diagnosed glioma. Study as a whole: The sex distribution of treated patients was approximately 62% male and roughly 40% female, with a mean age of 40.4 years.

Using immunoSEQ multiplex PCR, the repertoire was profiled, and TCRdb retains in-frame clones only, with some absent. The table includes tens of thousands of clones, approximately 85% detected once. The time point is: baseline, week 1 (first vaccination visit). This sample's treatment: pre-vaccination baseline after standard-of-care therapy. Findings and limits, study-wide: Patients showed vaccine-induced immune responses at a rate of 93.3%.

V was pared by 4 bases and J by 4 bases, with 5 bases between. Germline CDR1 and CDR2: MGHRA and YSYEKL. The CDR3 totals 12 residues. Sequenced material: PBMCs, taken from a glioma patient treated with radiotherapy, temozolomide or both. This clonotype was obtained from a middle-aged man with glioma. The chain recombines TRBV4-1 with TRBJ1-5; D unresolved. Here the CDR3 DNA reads TGCGCCAGCAGCCTCCCAAATCAGCCCCAGCATTTT. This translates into CASSLPNQPQHF.